This T cell receptor (beta chain) is from a study of blood T cell repertoires in COVID-19. Study-level background: In each case, the material was cDNA or gDNA derived from T cells, B-cell-depleted T cells, or PBMCs.

CDR3 length equals 14 residues. Trimming removed 6 bases at V and 2 bases at J, with 13 bases between. Germline loops: CDR1 MDHEN, CDR2 SYDVKM. This clone was recorded only once. In the original analysis: Scientists estimated how many nucleated cells there were by amplifying reference gene primers. Assay used: immunoSEQ multiplex PCR; TCRdb lists only in-frame clones, some missing. V and J calls and clone size are given by that table; D and trimming were obtained from the DNA. Here the sample spans about 230,000 clones, about 87% being singletons. In assigning cohorts, the study relied on participant-reported clinical history. Shortly before study entry, within 2 weeks, exposed participants had met a COVID-19 case.

The chain links TRBV28 to TRBJ1-1; tentative D call: TRBD1 (6 bases). The sequence came from a woman aged 30 to 39 who had been exposed to COVID-19. Material for sequencing was PBMCs or T cells enriched from blood (not recorded which). CDR3 nucleotide sequence: TGTGCCAGCAGACCCCAGGGGACCAACACTGAAGCTTTCTTT. Its protein is CASRPQGTNTEAFF. The variable domain in full, with the rest retrieved from reference TRBV28 and TRBJ1-1, is DVKVTQSSRYLVKRTGEKVFLECVQDMDHENMFWYRQDPGLGLRLIYFSYDVKMKEKGDIPEGYSVSREKKERFSLILESASTNQTSMYLCASRPQGTNTEAFFGQGTRLTVV.